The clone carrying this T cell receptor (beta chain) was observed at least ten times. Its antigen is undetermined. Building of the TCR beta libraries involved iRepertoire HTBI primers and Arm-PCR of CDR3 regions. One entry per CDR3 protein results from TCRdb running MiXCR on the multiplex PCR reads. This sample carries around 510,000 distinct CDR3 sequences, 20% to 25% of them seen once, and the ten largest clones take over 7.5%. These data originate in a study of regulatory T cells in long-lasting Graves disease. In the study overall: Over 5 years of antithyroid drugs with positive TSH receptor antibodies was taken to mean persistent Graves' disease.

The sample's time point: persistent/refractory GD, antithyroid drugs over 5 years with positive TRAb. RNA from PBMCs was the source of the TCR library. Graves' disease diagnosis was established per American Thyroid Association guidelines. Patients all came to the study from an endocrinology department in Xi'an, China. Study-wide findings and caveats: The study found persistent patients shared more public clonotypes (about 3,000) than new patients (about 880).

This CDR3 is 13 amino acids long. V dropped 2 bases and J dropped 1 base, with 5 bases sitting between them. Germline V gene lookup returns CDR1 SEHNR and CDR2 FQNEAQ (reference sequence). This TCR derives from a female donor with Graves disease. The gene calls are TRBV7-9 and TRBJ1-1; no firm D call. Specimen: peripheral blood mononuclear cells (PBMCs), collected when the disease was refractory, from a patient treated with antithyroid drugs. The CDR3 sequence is CASSLFENTEAFF. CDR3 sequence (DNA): TGTGCCAGCAGCTTATTCGAGAACACTGAAGCTTTCTTT.